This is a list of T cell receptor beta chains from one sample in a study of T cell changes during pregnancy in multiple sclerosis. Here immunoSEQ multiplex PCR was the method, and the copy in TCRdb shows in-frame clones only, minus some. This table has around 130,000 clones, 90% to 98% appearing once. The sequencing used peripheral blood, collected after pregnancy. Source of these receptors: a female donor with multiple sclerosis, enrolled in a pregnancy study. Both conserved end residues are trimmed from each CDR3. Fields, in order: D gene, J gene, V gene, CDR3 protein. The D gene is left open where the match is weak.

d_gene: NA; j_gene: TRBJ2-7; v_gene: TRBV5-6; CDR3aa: ASESEAYEQY
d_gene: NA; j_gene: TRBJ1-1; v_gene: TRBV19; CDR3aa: ASSMLTQEAF
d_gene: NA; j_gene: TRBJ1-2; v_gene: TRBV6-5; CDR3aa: ASGQNPSYGYT
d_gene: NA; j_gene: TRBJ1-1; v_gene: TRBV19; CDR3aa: ASSQGLNTEAF
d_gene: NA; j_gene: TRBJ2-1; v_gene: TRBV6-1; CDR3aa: ASSANGLYNEQF
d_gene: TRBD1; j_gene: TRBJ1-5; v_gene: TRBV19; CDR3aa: ASSTGQGFQPQH
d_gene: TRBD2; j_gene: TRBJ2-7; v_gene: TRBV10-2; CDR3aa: ASTMTSGAYEQY
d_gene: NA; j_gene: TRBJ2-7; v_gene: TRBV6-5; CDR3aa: ASSYTGNYEQY
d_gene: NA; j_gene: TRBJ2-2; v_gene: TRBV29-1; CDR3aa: SVVLAGNAGELF
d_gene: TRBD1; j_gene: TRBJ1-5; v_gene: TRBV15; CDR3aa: ATSVTGINQPQH
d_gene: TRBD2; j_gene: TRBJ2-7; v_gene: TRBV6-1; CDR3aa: VASRDYTYYEQY
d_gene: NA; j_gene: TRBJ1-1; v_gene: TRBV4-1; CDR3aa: ASSPGGPNTEAF
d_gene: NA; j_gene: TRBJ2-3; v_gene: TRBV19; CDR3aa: ASTDSERYTDTQY
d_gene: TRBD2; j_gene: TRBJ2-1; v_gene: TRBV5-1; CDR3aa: ASQVLAGGFSYNEQF